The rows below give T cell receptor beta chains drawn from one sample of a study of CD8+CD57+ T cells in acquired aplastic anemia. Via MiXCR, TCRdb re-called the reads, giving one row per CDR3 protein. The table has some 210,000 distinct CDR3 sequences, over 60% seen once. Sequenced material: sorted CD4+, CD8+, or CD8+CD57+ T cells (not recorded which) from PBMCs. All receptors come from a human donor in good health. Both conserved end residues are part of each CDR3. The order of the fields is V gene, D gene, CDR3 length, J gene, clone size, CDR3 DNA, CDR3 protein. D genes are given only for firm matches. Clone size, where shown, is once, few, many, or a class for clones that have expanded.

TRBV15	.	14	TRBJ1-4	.	TGTGCCACCAGCAGAGATTACAGTCCGGGGAAACTGTTTTTT	CATSRDYSPGKLFF
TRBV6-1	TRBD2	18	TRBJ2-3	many	TGTGCCAGCAGCGAGGTAGCGGGGCCGTATCGGTACACAGATACGCAGTATTTT	CASSEVAGPYRYTDTQYF
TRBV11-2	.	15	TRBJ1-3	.	TGTGCCAGCAGCACCATGATTAGCTCCGGAAACACCATATATTTT	CASSTMISSGNTIYF
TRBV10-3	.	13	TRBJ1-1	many	TGTGCCATAGGAGGACAGACCGAGGTAGAAGCTTTCTTT	CAIGGQTEVEAFF
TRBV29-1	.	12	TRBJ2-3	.	TGCAGCGTGAGATCTAGCACAGATACGCAGTATTTT	CSVRSSTDTQYF
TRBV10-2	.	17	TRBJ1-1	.	TGCGCCAGCAGTGAGAGGGGGGGGTTCGGCATGAACACTGAAGCTTTCTTT	CASSERGGFGMNTEAFF
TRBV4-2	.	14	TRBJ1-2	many	TGTGCCAGCAGCCAAGATGGAGCAGGCGATGGCTACACCTTC	CASSQDGAGDGYTF
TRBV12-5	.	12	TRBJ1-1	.	TGTACTCCTTATATGGCGGGCACTGAAGCTTTCTTT	CTPYMAGTEAFF
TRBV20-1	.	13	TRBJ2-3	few	TGCAGTGCTAGAGACGCAGGGGTAGATACGCAGTATTTT	CSARDAGVDTQYF
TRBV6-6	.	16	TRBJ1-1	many	TGTGCCAGCAGTTTACGTGGGGGGGAGGAGAACACTGAAGCTTTCTTT	CASSLRGGEENTEAFF
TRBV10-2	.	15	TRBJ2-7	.	TGCGCCAGCAGAAAGGGGACTCCCTCTTCCTACGAGCAGTACTTC	CASRKGTPSSYEQYF
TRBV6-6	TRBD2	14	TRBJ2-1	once	TGTGCCAGCAGTCAGACTAGCGGGTACAATGAGCAGTTCTTC	CASSQTSGYNEQFF
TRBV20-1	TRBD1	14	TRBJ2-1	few	TGCAGTGCTAGCCAGGGGGCGAGATACAATGAGCAGTTCTTC	CSASQGARYNEQFF
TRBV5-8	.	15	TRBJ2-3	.	TGTGCCAGCAGCTTGGGAGCCGGGGGCACAGATACGCAGTATTTT	CASSLGAGGTDTQYF
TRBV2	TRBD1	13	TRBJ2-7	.	TGTGCGACCGGGACGGGGACAGGCGTACAGCAGTACTTC	CATGTGTGVQQYF
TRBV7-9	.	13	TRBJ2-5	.	TGTGCCAGTAGTGCGGGCCCACAAGAGACCCAGTACTTC	CASSAGPQETQYF
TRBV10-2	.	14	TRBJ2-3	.	TGCGCCAGCAGTGATGGCGCTTTCACAGATACGCAGTATTTT	CASSDGAFTDTQYF
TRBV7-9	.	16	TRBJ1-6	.	TGTGCCAGCAGCTCCTGGGACGTTGGTGGTTATTCACCCCTCCACTTT	CASSSWDVGGYSPLHF
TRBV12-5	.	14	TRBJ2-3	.	TGTGCTAGTGGTTCTCGACCCTTGGAAGATACGCAGTATTTT	CASGSRPLEDTQYF
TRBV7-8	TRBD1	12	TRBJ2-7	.	TGTGCCAGCAGCCCAGAGGGGGCCGAGCAGTACTTC	CASSPEGAEQYF
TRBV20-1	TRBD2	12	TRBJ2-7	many	TGCAGTGCTAGACTAGCGGACTACGAGCAGTACTTC	CSARLADYEQYF
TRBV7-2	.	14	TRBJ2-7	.	TGTGCCAGCAGCTTAGTCGCAGAATATTACGAGCAGTACTTC	CASSLVAEYYEQYF
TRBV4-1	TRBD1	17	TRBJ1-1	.	TGCGCCAGCAGCCAATGGACAGGGGGAGGTTGGAACCCTGAAGCTTTCTTT	CASSQWTGGGWNPEAFF
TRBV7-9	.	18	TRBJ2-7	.	TGTGCCAGCAGGGCGACTGACGCCGGGGAGAAGTTTATCTACGAGCAGTACTTC	CASRATDAGEKFIYEQYF
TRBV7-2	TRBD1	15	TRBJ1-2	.	TGTGCCAGCAGACTTAAAGGACAGGGTCTTCTCGGCTACACCTTC	CASRLKGQGLLGYTF
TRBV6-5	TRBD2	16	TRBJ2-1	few	TGTGCCAGCAGTATGGCGGCGGGGGGATTCTACAATGAGCAGTTCTTC	CASSMAAGGFYNEQFF
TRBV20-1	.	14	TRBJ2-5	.	TGCAGTGCGGAGCAGGCAGGGGAATGGGAGACCCAGTACTTC	CSAEQAGEWETQYF
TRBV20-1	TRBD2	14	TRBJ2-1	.	TGCAGTGCTAAAACCGGGACTACGAACAATGAGCAGTTCTTC	CSAKTGTTNNEQFF
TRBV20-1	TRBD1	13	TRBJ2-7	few	TGCAGTGCTCTAAATGACAGGGGCCACGAGCAGTACTTC	CSALNDRGHEQYF
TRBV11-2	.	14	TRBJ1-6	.	TGTGCCAGCAGCTTAGACCCGGGCCGCTCACCCCTCCACTTT	CASSLDPGRSPLHF
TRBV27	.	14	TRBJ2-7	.	TGTGCCAGCAGTTTAGCCAGGGATGGGTCTGGGCAGTACTTC	CASSLARDGSGQYF
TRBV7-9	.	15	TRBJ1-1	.	TGTGCCAGCAGCTTGGACGGGGTGCTGAACACTGAAGCTTTCTTT	CASSLDGVLNTEAFF
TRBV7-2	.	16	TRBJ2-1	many	TGTGCCAGCAGCCCCGAAGCGGCTAGCTCCTACAATGAGCAGTTCTTC	CASSPEAASSYNEQFF
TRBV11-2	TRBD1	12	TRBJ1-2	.	TGTGCCAGCAGCTCGGGGACAGCTGGCTACACCTTC	CASSSGTAGYTF
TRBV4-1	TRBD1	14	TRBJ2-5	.	TGCGCCAGCAGCCAAGAAAACAGGGGAGAGACCCAGTACTTC	CASSQENRGETQYF
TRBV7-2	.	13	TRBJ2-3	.	TGTGCCAGCAGCGACGTACCTTCGGATACGCAGTATTTT	CASSDVPSDTQYF
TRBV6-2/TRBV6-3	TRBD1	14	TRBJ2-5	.	TGTGTCAGCGCGCCCGAAGGACAGGCGCCGTCCCAGTACTTC	CVSAPEGQAPSQYF
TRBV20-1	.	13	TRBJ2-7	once	TGCAGTGCTAGAGACGGCAGCGTATACGAGCAGTACTTC	CSARDGSVYEQYF
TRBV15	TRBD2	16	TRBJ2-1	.	TGTGCCACCAGCGGCGGACTAGCGGGAGTCTACAATGAGCAGTTCTTC	CATSGGLAGVYNEQFF
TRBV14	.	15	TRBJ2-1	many	TGTGCCAGCAGCCAAGTCAGACTAACCAACAATGAGCAGTTCTTC	CASSQVRLTNNEQFF